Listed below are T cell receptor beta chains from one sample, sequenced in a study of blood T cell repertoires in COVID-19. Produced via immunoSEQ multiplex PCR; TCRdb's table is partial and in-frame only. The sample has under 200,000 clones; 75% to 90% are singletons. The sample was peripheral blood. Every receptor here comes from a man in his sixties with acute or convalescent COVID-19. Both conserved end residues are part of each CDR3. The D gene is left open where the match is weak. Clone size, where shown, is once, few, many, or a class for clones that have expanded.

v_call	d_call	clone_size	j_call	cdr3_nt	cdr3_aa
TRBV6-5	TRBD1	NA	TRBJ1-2	TGTGCCAGCAGTTACTCCGGGACAGGCAACTATGGCTACACCTTC	CASSYSGTGNYGYTF
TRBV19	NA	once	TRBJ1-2	TGTGCCAGTAGGTGGACACCGAATGCTAACTATGGCTACACCTTC	CASRWTPNANYGYTF
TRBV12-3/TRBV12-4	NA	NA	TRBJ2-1	TGTGCCAGCAGTAAACAGGGTTACAATGAGCAGTTCTTC	CASSKQGYNEQFF
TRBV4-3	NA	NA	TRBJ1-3	TGCGCCAGCAGCCAATCGACAGGAGGCACCATATATTTT	CASSQSTGGTIYF
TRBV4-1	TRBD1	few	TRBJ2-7	TGCGCCAGCAGCCAAGGGACAGGGGGTAACTACGAGCAGTACTTC	CASSQGTGGNYEQYF
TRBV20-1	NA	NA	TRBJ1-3	TGCAGTGCTAGTCATGGAAACACCATATATTTT	CSASHGNTIYF
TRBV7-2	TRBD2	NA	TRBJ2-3	TGTGCCAGCAGCCCGCGCTCCTTGACGGGGGGGCCTTATGATACGCAGTATTTT	CASSPRSLTGGPYDTQYF
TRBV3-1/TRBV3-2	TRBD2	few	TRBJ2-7	TGTGCCAGCAGCCTCGGACTAGCGGGAGCGGAGCAGTACTTC	CASSLGLAGAEQYF
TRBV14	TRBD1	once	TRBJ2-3	TGTGCCAGCAGCTATATGGGACAGGGGGCATCAGATACGCAGTATTTT	CASSYMGQGASDTQYF
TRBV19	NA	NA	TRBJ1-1	TGTGCCAGTAGGTTTTGGACAGAGAACACTGAAGCTTTCTTT	CASRFWTENTEAFF
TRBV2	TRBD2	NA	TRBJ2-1	TGTGCCAGCAGTGAACAAGCGGGGGAGTACAATGAGCAGTTCTTC	CASSEQAGEYNEQFF
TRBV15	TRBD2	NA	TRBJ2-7	TGTGCCACCAGCAGACAACTAGCGGGGGCTGGGGAGCAGTACTTC	CATSRQLAGAGEQYF
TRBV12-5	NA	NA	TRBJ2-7	TGTGCTAGTGGTTTGCTAACCTACGAGCAGTACTTC	CASGLLTYEQYF
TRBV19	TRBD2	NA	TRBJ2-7	TGTGCCAGTAGTGGAGGACTAGGCTACGAGCAGTACTTC	CASSGGLGYEQYF
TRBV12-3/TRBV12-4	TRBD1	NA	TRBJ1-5	TGTGCCAGCAGTCCAGGGGGCGATCAGCCCCAGCATTTT	CASSPGGDQPQHF
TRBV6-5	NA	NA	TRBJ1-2	TGTGCCAGCAGTTACGACGGGACACGGAAATATGGCTACACCTTC	CASSYDGTRKYGYTF
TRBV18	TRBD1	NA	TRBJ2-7	TGTGCCAGCTCACCGTCACAGGGGGGTATCTACGAGCAGTACTTC	CASSPSQGGIYEQYF
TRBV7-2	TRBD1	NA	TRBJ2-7	TGTGCCAGCAGCTTGAGGTGGGGACAGGGACCGCACTACGAGCAGTACTTC	CASSLRWGQGPHYEQYF
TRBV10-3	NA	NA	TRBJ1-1	TGTGCCATCAGTGAGGCACAGCCGAACACTGAAGCTTTCTTT	CAISEAQPNTEAFF
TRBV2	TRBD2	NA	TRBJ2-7	TGTGCCAGCAGTGAAGGAACTAGCGGGAACTCCTACGAGCAGTACTTC	CASSEGTSGNSYEQYF
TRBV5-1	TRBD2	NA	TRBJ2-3	TGCGCCAGCAGCTTGTATGGGACTAGACCTCGAGTCACAGATACGCAGTATTTT	CASSLYGTRPRVTDTQYF
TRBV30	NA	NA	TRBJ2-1	TGTGCCTGGAATACGTTCCGGGAGCAGTTCTTC	CAWNTFREQFF
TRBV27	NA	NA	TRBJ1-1	TGTGCCAGCAGTCGGGTAATGGGCACTGAAGCTTTCTTT	CASSRVMGTEAFF
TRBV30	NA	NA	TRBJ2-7	TGTGCCTGGAGTGTATCAGAGGGTTACGAGCAGTACTTC	CAWSVSEGYEQYF
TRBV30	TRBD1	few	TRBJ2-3	TGTGCCTGGGGACGACAGGGAGTGGATACGCAGTATTTT	CAWGRQGVDTQYF
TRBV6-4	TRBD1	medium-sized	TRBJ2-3	TGTGCCAGCAGTGACGGTACAGGGGACACAGATACGCAGTATTTT	CASSDGTGDTDTQYF
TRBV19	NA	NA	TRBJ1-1	TGTGCCAGTAGTGGGGAGGGGGAAATGAACACTGAAGCTTTCTTT	CASSGEGEMNTEAFF
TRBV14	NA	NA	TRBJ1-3	TGTGCCAGCAGCCACTTCGGGAGACCCGCTGGAAACACCATATATTTT	CASSHFGRPAGNTIYF
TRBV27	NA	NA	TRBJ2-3	TGTGCCAGCAGTGTCGACTACGGCCACACAGATACGCAGTATTTT	CASSVDYGHTDTQYF
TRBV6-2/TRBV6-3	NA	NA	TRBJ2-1	TGTGCCAGCAGTTACCCACAGCGGTTGCGCAATGAGCAGTTCTTC	CASSYPQRLRNEQFF
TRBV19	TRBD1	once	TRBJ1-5	TGTGCCAGTACGCAGGGGGCAGGGGGCAATCAGCCCCAGCATTTT	CASTQGAGGNQPQHF
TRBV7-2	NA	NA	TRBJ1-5	TGTGCCAGCAGCTTCAGGGGCAATAGCAATCAGCCCCAGCATTTT	CASSFRGNSNQPQHF
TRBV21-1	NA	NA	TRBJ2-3	TGTGCCAGCAGCACGTACTGTAGGGCAGGAGCGGGAGCGTCAGATACGCAGTATTTT	CASSTYCRAGAGASDTQYF
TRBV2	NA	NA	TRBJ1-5	TGTGCCAGCAGTGAAGGGGCCAGGGGAGATCAGCCCCAGCATTTT	CASSEGARGDQPQHF
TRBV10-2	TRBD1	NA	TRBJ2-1	TGCGCCAGCAGTGATGAGGGACAGGCCCCCTACAATGAGCAGTTCTTC	CASSDEGQAPYNEQFF
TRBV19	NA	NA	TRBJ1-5	TGTGCCAGTAGTACAACAGGGAATAGCAATCAGCCCCAGCATTTT	CASSTTGNSNQPQHF
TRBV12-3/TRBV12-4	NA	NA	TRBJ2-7	TGTGCCAGCAGTTTAACAAACTCCTACGAGCAGTACTTC	CASSLTNSYEQYF
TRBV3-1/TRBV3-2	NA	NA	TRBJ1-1	TGTGCCAGCAGCCAAGTTCAGTCCACTGAAGCTTTCTTT	CASSQVQSTEAFF
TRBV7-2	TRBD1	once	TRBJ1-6	TGTGCCAGCAGCTTGCGGGGGACAGGGTGGTCACCCCTCCACTTT	CASSLRGTGWSPLHF
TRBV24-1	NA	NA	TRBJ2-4	TGTGCCAGCAGCACAGGGTCCAAAAACATTCAGTACTTC	CASSTGSKNIQYF
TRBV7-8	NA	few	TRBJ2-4	TGTGCCAGCAGCTTAAGTTCGGGACAAAAAAACATTCAGTACTTC	CASSLSSGQKNIQYF
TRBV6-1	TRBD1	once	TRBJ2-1	TGTGCCAGCAGTGATTCCGGGACAGGGGCGAATGAGCAGTTCTTC	CASSDSGTGANEQFF
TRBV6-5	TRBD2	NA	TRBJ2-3	TGTGCCAGCATGGGCGGGGGGTACACAGATACGCAGTATTTT	CASMGGGYTDTQYF
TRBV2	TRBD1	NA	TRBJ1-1	TGTGCCAGCAGTGAGGGGACCAACAGGGGGCTTACTGAAGCTTTCTTT	CASSEGTNRGLTEAFF
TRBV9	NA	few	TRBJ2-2	TGTGCCAGCAGCGTAGCACTCGGGGAGCTGTTTTTT	CASSVALGELFF
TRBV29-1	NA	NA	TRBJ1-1	TGCAGCGTTGAAGATCAGGGAAACACTGAAGCTTTCTTT	CSVEDQGNTEAFF
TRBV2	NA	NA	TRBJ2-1	TGTGCCAGCAGTCTTTCGATCAGCGCATCTTACAATGAGCAGTTCTTC	CASSLSISASYNEQFF
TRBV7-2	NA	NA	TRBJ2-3	TGTGCCAGCAGCTTCGGGACTCCCTCAGATACGCAGTATTTT	CASSFGTPSDTQYF
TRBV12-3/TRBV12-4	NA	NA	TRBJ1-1	TGTGCCAGCACCTTCCCGGGGGACACTGAAGCTTTCTTT	CASTFPGDTEAFF
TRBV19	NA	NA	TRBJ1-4	TGTGCCAGTAGTATTGGACTAGGGTGGGAAAAACTGTTTTTT	CASSIGLGWEKLFF
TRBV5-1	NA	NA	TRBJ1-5	TGCGCCAGCAGTCCGGGACATACCAATCAGCCCCAGCATTTT	CASSPGHTNQPQHF
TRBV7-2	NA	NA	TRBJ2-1	TGTGCCAGCAGCGTATATAATGAGCAGTTCTTC	CASSVYNEQFF
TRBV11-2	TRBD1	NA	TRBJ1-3	TGTGCCAGCAGCTCCCCCGGGACAGTGAACACCATATATTTT	CASSSPGTVNTIYF
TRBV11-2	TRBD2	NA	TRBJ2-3	TGTGCCAGCAGCCAAAGACTAGCGGGGGGACGAGATACGCAGTATTTT	CASSQRLAGGRDTQYF
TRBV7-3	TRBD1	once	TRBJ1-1	TGTGCCAGCAGCCCAGGACAGGGGGACACTGAAGCTTTCTTT	CASSPGQGDTEAFF
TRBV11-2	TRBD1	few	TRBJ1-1	TGTGCCAGCAGCGCCACAGGGGTTTACACTGAAGCTTTCTTT	CASSATGVYTEAFF